The 20 T cell receptor beta chains in this list originate from one sample, sequenced in a study of T cell repertoires in cytomegalovirus infection. TCRdb ran MiXCR on the reads and lists one entry per CDR3 protein. The sample comprises roughly 87,000 distinct CDR3 sequences, approximately 30% of which are singletons, and approximately 71% rests with the top ten. The antigens of these receptors remain unknown. The input for sequencing was CD8+ T cells from cultured PBMCs, taken from culture after CMV antigen stimulation. The receptors originated from a human donor in good health (CMV status not recorded). Some clones in this sample may be carry-over from other donors' samples.

This clonotype was recorded a few times. The V and J genes are TRBV11-3 and TRBJ2-1; the D gene could be TRBD1 or TRBD2 (6 bases each). The CDR3 is made up of 12 amino acids. CDR1 is SGHNT, CDR2 YENEEA, per germline. The V end lost 3 bases, the J end lost 8 bases, and 8 bases lay between the germline ends. The chain's CDR3 is CASSFGGYEQFF. In DNA, the CDR3 is TGTGCCAGCAGCTTCGGGGGCTATGAGCAGTTCTTC.

Only a few counts were recorded for this clonotype. The chain's CDR3 is CASSYSAGGSNQPQHF. The DNA for the CDR3 is TGTGCCAGCAGTTACTCTGCTGGAGGAAGCAATCAGCCCCAGCATTTT. This rearrangement joins TRBV6-2 or TRBV6-3 to TRBJ1-5; D not certain. The V and J ends lost 0 bases and 1 base respectively, with 10 bases between them. In germline, CDR1 is MNHEY, CDR2 SVGEGT. The CDR3 consists of 16 residues.

This clonotype came up a few times. V usage is TRBV5-1 and J usage is TRBJ2-5; TRBD1 aligns across 8 bases. The germline V gene encodes CDR1 SGHRS and CDR2 YFSETQ. The V and J ends lost 0 bases and 1 base, in that order; junction bases with no gene match: 5. This CDR3 has 16 residues. The CDR3 loop is CASSLGQGAPQETQYF. CDR3 nucleotides: TGCGCCAGCAGCTTGGGGCAGGGGGCGCCCCAAGAGACCCAGTACTTC.

The V call is TRBV28, the J call TRBJ1-5, with 11 bases lining up with TRBD1. Germline loops: CDR1 MDHEN, CDR2 SYDVKM. The CDR3 is made up of 18 amino acids. Unmatched junction bases numbered 16, after V lost 6 bases and J lost 6 bases. The CDR3 spells CASRRIARDRGVGQPQHF. Here the CDR3 DNA reads TGTGCCAGCAGACGAATTGCCCGGGACAGGGGGGTTGGTCAGCCCCAGCATTTT. Combining the CDR3 with reference TRBV28 and TRBJ1-5 gives the whole variable domain DVKVTQSSRYLVKRTGEKVFLECVQDMDHENMFWYRQDPGLGLRLIYFSYDVKMKEKGDIPEGYSVSREKKERFSLILESASTNQTSMYLCASRRIARDRGVGQPQHFGDGTRLSIL.

J is TRBJ2-2 and V is TRBV20-1; D uncertain. The V end was cut by 5 bases, the J end by 1 base, with 8 bases between. Germline V gene sequence: CDR1 DFQATT, CDR2 SNEGSKA (reference sequence). CDR3 length equals 13 residues. The chain's CDR3 is CSAYDGNTGELFF. The CDR3 nucleotides are TGCAGTGCTTACGACGGGAACACCGGGGAGCTGTTTTTT.

This clonotype was observed a handful of times. The J gene is TRBJ2-7, the V gene TRBV7-2; D assignment may be TRBD1 or TRBD2 (5 bases each). The CDR3 totals 13 residues. Trimming removed 4 bases at V and 2 bases at J, with 9 bases between. Per the germline V gene, CDR1 is SGHTA and CDR2 is FQGNSA. This CDR3 is CASSWGTTYEQYF. The DNA of the CDR3 is TGTGCCAGCAGCTGGGGGACGACCTACGAGCAGTACTTC.

The rearrangement joins TRBV4-1 to TRBJ2-1, with 9 bases aligning to TRBD1. This CDR3 has 16 amino acids. Germline CDR1 MGHRA, CDR2 YSYEKL. Trimming took 2 bases from V and 6 from J; bases not matched to a gene: 8. The CDR3 region has the DNA TGCGCCAGCAGCCAACCCCACAGGGGGCGAAGCAATGAGCAGTTCTTC. Encoded protein: CASSQPHRGRSNEQFF.

About this clonotype: At one boundary the junction diverges from the germline segment, which might be a read error. The chain uses TRBV4-1 and TRBJ1-1; D is unclear. The CDR3 has 13 residues. Germline values: CDR1 MGHRA, CDR2 YSYEKL. CDR3 in DNA: TGTGCCAGCAGCCGTGGACGGACGACTGAAGCTTTCTTT. Its protein is CASSRGRTTEAFF.

The sample holds many counts of this clonotype. This chain connects TRBV12-3 or TRBV12-4 to TRBJ1-2, with D perhaps TRBD1 (5 bases). This CDR3 contains 12 residues. Trimming pared 6 bases from V and 6 bases from J, leaving 11 bases between. The CDR3 bases are TGTGCCAGCAGCCCCGGGGGTAATGGCTACACCTTC. It is translated as CASSPGGNGYTF.

Here the CDR3 reads CASSFWGAEAFF. In DNA form, the CDR3 reads TGTGCCAGCAGCTTTTGGGGGGCTGAAGCTTTCTTT. This chain connects TRBV7-6 to TRBJ1-1, with a possible D match to TRBD1 (5 bases). Germline lookup yields CDR1 SGHVS and CDR2 FNYEAQ. The CDR3 loop spans 12 amino acids. Deletions cut 3 bases from V and 6 bases from J, with 8 bases between.

This clonotype was counted a single time. This chain links TRBV28 with TRBJ2-7, with 10 bases that match TRBD2. The CDR3 spans 16 residues. Per the germline V gene, CDR1 is MDHEN and CDR2 is SYDVKM. The J segment lost 1 base and the V segment lost 3 bases, leaving 6 bases of the junction unmatched. This CDR3 is CASSLGATSGSYEQYF. For the CDR3, the DNA is TGTGCCAGCAGTTTGGGAGCGACTAGCGGGTCCTACGAGCAGTACTTC.

The table lists this clonotype with a few counts. The chain carries TRBV6-6 and TRBJ2-3; D not certain. This CDR3 contains 14 residues. Per the germline V gene, CDR1 is MNHNY and CDR2 is SVGAGI (reference sequence). V was cut by 2 bases and J by 4 bases, with 10 bases left in between. The CDR3 nucleotides are TGTGCCAGCAGTTACCCTGGGGTCCCAGATACGCAGTATTTT. Translation gives CASSYPGVPDTQYF.

The chain has TRBV2 and TRBJ1-1, with 9 bases matching TRBD1. In germline, CDR1 is SNHLY, CDR2 FYNNEI. V lost 9 bases, J lost 6 bases, and 14 bases stayed unmatched. The length of the CDR3 is 15 residues. This chain's CDR3 is CASYSDRGVVAEAFF. DNA for the CDR3: TGTGCCAGTTATTCGGACAGGGGAGTAGTAGCTGAAGCTTTCTTT.

The chain joins TRBV27 to TRBJ1-1, with D unresolved. The germline V and J ends were trimmed by 0 bases and 5 bases, with 10 bases remaining between them. The CDR3 length is 14 residues. Germline CDR1 is MNHEY and CDR2 is SMNVEV (reference sequence). The CDR3 coding sequence is TGTGCCAGCAGTTTATCAGGGAGGTTAACTGAAGCTTTCTTT. Translating gives CASSLSGRLTEAFF.

J is TRBJ2-1 and V is TRBV7-8; D possibly corresponds to TRBD2 (5 bases). V was trimmed by 5 bases and J by 8 bases, leaving 16 bases between them. This CDR3 region has 14 residues. From germline, CDR1 is SGHVS and CDR2 FQNEAQ. CDR3 loop: CASSPVSNGDEQFF. Here the CDR3 DNA reads TGTGCCAGCAGCCCTGTCAGCAACGGGGATGAGCAGTTCTTC.

The chain is built from TRBV25-1 and TRBJ1-5; D is uncertain. The V gene lost 7 bases and the J gene lost 4 bases, with 8 bases spanning the gap. The CDR3 spans 12 residues. Germline loops: CDR1 MGHDK, CDR2 SYGVNS. CDR3 in DNA: TGTGCCAGCAAGGACGGGAATCAGCCCCAGCATTTT. Translating it yields CASKDGNQPQHF.

This chain joins TRBV7-2 and TRBJ1-6; D gene unclear. Trimming shortened V by 3 bases and J by 7 bases, and 4 bases separated the two germline ends. Germline V gene sequence: CDR1 SGHTA, CDR2 FQGNSA. CDR3 length equals 12 residues. The CDR3 DNA reads as TGTGCCAGCAGCTTTGGCAATTCACCCCTCCACTTT. Its translation: CASSFGNSPLHF.

A few counts support this clonotype. The V gene is TRBV24-1, the J gene TRBJ2-1; D is uncertain. This CDR3 contains 11 residues. Germline assignment: CDR1 KGHDR and CDR2 SFDVKD. The V gene lost 6 bases and the J gene lost 5 bases, with 4 bases spanning the gap. The CDR3 loop is CATSTNNEQFF. CDR3 sequence (DNA): TGTGCCACCAGTACCAACAATGAGCAGTTCTTC.

This chain joins TRBV6-2 or TRBV6-3 and TRBJ1-5, with TRBD1 identical over 7 bases. The CDR3 runs to 13 residues. Per germline, CDR1 MNHEY and CDR2 SVGEGT. The J segment lost 4 bases and the V segment lost 6 bases, leaving 3 bases of the junction unmatched. The CDR3, as DNA: TGTGCCAGCAGCTGGACAGGAAATCAGCCCCAGCATTTT. This encodes CASSWTGNQPQHF.

This clonotype was detected a few times. This sequence joins TRBV11-2 and TRBJ2-3, with a weak D call TRBD2 (6 bases). V shed 4 bases and J shed 8 bases, with 13 bases lying between them. The CDR3 loop spans 13 amino acids. CDR1 and CDR2 (germline): SGHAT, FQNNGV. CDR3 sequence (DNA): TGTGCCAGCAGCTCCAACGGGGGAATTACGCAGTATTTT. Amino acid sequence: CASSSNGGITQYF.